This T cell receptor (beta chain) was sequenced during a study of T cells after posttransplantation cyclophosphamide. Overall study results and limits: Later post-transplant blood repertoires were often dominated by donor CD8+ memory clones. TRB clonality was highly associated with recipient CMV seropositivity and reactivation. TRB overlap between skin or GI tissue T cells and blood was limited.

This clone was seen many times. Its antigen is unidentified. This related bone marrow graft donor gave peripheral blood on the day of marrow donation. The method was immunoSEQ multiplex PCR; TCRdb's version includes in-frame clones alone and lacks a portion of them. There are about 22,000 clones in the sample, none observed a single time. Germline CDR1 and CDR2: SGDLS and YYNGEE. This CDR3 region has 16 residues. The V and J ends lost 5 bases and 3 bases, in that order; junction bases with no gene match: 7. Sequencing input: PBMCs. The chain uses TRBV9 and TRBJ2-2; 10 bases agree with TRBD2. This TCR came from a woman between 45 and 60 years old in good health, CMV-negative, and a related stem cell transplant donor. The CDR3 here is CASSSGTSAYTGELFF. The CDR3 nucleotides read TGTGCCAGCAGTTCCGGGACTAGCGCGTACACCGGGGAGCTGTTTTTT.